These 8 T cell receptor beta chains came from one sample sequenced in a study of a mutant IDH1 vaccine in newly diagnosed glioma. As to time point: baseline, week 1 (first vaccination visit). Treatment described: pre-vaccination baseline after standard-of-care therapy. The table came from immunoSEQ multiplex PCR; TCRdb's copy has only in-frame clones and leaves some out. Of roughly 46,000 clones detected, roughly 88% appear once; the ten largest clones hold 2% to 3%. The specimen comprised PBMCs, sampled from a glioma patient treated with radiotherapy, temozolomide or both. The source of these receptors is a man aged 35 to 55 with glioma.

CDR3 sequence reads: CASSPSLYNEQFF. The CDR3 DNA reads as TGCGCCAGCAGTCCGAGCTTATACAATGAGCAGTTCTTC. This chain joins TRBV4-1 and TRBJ2-1; no reliable D call. This CDR3 has 13 amino acids. Looked up from germline, CDR1 is MGHRA and CDR2 is YSYEKL. V was trimmed by 6 bases and J by 4 bases, leaving 10 bases between them.

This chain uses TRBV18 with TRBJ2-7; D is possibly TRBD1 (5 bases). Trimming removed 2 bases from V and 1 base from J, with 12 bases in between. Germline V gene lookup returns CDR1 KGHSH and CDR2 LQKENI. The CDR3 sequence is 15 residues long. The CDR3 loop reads CASSPMSGSSYEQYF. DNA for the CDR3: TGTGCCAGCTCACCAATGTCAGGGTCGTCCTACGAGCAGTACTTC.

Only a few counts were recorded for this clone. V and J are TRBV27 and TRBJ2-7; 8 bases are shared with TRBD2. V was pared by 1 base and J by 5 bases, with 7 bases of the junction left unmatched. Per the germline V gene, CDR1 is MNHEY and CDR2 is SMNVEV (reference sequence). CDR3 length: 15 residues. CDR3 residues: CASSLWSGSRNEQYF. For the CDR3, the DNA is TGTGCCAGCAGTTTATGGAGCGGGAGCCGAAACGAGCAGTACTTC.

Here the CDR3 DNA reads TGCGCCAGCAGCCGGGGGCAGGACACCGGGGAGCTGTTTTTT. It translates to CASSRGQDTGELFF. The J gene is TRBJ2-2, the V gene TRBV4-1, with a tentative D call TRBD1 (6 bases). Germline CDR1 reads MGHRA; CDR2 reads YSYEKL. The CDR3 sequence is 14 residues long. Trimming removed 4 bases at V and 3 bases at J, with 9 bases between.

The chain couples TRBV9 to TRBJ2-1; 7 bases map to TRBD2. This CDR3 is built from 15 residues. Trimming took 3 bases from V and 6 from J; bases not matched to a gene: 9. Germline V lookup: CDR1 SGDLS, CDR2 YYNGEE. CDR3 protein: CASSAGGLGLNEQFF. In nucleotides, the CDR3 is TGTGCCAGCAGCGCGGGAGGATTGGGACTCAATGAGCAGTTCTTC.

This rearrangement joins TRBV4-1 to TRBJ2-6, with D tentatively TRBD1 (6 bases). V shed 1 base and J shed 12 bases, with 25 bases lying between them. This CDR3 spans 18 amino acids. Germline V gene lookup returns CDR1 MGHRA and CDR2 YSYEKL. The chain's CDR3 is CASSQAPLRDKGDRVLTF. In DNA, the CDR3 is TGCGCCAGCAGCCAAGCTCCCCTTAGGGACAAGGGTGATCGCGTCCTGACTTTC.

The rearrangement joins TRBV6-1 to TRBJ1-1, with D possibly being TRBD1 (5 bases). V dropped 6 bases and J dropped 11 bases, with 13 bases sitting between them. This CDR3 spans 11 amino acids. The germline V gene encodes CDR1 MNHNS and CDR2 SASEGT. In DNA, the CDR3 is TGTGCCAGCAGGACGAGGGGTGACGCTTTCTTT. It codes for CASRTRGDAFF.

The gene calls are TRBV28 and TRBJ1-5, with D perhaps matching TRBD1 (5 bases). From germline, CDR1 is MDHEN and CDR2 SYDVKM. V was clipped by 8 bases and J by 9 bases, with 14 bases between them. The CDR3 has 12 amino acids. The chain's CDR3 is CASHVGLWPQHF. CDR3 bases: TGTGCCAGCCATGTGGGACTTTGGCCCCAGCATTTT.